Here is one T cell receptor (beta chain) with its context. Its specificity is unknown. At one boundary the junction diverges from the germline segment, which might be a read error. The source of the sample is a study of CD8+ T cells in alopecia areata. Study findings and constraints: Sharing of TCRs across patients appeared less clear than in mice, possibly for HLA-related reasons. Higher clonality was seen in lesional scalp than in normal scalp, especially in alopecia totalis/universalis. Scalp sequencing also captures normal skin's resident alphabeta T cells.

CDR1 GTSNPN and CDR2 SVGIG come from the germline V gene (reference sequence). The CDR3 is 10 amino acids. As the sequencing template, cDNA was produced by extracting RNA and reverse transcribing it. Profiled with immunoSEQ multiplex PCR; TCRdb holds only in-frame clones, not every one. This sample has around 29,000 clones, with about 80% found just once. Sequenced material: NKG2D-low CD8+ T cells sorted from blood. The chain carries TRBV30 and TRBJ1-2, with D unresolved. The clonotype was recovered from a human donor with alopecia areata. CDR3 in amino acids: CAWSVQLSDF. For the CDR3, the DNA is TGTGCCTGGAGTGTACAGTTGAGCGACTTC. Using reference TRBV30 and TRBJ1-2 for the parts outside the CDR3, the full variable domain is SQTIHQWPATLVQPVGSPLSLECTVEGTSNPNLYWYRQAAGRGLQLLFYSVGIGQISSEVPQNLSASRPQDRQFILSSKKLLLSDSGFYLCAWSVQLSDFGSGTRLTVV.